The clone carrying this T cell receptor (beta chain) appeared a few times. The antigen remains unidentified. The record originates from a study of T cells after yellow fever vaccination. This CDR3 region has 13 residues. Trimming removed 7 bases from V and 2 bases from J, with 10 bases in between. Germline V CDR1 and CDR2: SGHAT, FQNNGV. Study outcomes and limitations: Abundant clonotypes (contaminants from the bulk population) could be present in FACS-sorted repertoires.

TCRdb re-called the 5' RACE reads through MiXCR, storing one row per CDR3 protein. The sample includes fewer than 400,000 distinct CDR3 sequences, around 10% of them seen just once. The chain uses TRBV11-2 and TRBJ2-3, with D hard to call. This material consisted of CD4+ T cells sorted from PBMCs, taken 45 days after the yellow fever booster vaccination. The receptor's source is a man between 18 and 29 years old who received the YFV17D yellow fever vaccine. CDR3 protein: CASTSSTTDTQYF. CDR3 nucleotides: TGTGCCAGCACCTCCTCGACCACAGATACGCAGTATTTT.